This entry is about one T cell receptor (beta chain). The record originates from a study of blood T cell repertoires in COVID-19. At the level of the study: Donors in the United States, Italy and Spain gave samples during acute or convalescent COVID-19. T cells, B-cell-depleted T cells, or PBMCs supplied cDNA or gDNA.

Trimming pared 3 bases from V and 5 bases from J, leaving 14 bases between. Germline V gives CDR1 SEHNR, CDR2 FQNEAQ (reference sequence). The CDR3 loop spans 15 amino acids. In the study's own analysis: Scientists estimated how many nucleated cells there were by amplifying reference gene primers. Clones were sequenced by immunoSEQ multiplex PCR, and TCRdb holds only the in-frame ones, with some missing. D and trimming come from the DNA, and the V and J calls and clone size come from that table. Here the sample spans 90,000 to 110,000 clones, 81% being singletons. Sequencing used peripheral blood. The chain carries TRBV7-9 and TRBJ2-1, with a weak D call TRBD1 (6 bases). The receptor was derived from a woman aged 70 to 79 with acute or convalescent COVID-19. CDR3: CASSFRGRGHNEQFF. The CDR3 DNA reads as TGTGCCAGCAGCTTTAGGGGGAGAGGGCACAATGAGCAGTTCTTC.